This is a list of T cell receptor beta chains from one sample in a study of T cells after yellow fever vaccination. TCRdb used MiXCR to reprocess the 5' RACE reads, holding one entry per CDR3 protein. Found here are some 300,000 distinct CDR3 sequences, roughly 10% of them singletons; the top ten hold approximately 3.3%. The specimen comprised CD4+ T cells sorted from PBMCs, sampled 45 days after the yellow fever booster vaccination. All receptors derive from a man between 18 and 29 years old who received the YFV17D yellow fever vaccine. Both conserved end residues are part of each CDR3. The D gene is left open where the match is weak. Clone size is given for some rows only: seen once, a few or many times, or a class if the clone is expanded.

CDR3	DNA	J	V	size	D
CASSQGPQEFYGYTF	TGTGCCAGCAGCCAAGGGCCCCAAGAATTTTATGGCTACACCTTC	TRBJ1-2	TRBV4-2	few	-
CASSPLSRMNTEAFF	TGTGCCAGCTCTCCCTTGAGCAGAATGAACACTGAAGCTTTCTTT	TRBJ1-1	TRBV18	-	-
CASSYRDREGAFF	TGTGCCAGCAGTTACCGGGACCGGGAGGGAGCTTTCTTT	TRBJ1-1	TRBV6-1	-	-
CASSLSTVEAFF	TGTGCCAGCAGCCTCTCGACCGTTGAAGCTTTCTTT	TRBJ1-1	TRBV5-4	-	-
CSVGSWGQGEQYF	TGCAGCGTAGGATCCTGGGGCCAGGGCGAGCAGTACTTC	TRBJ2-7	TRBV29-1	-	-
CSVAQVEQFF	TGCAGCGTGGCACAGGTTGAACAGTTCTTC	TRBJ2-1	TRBV29-1	few	-
CASSQTSARANYGYTF	TGCGCCAGCAGCCAGACATCAGCCAGGGCTAACTATGGCTACACCTTC	TRBJ1-2	TRBV4-1	few	-
CASSPVPQGELTGYTF	TGTGCCAGCAGCCCAGTCCCCCAGGGAGAGCTCACTGGCTACACCTTC	TRBJ1-2	TRBV6-5	few	-
CASRGPNTGELFF	TGTGCCAGTAGGGGACCGAACACCGGGGAGCTGTTTTTT	TRBJ2-2	TRBV19	many	-
CASGLMGQGPSTDTQYF	TGTGCCAGCGGTCTTATGGGACAGGGACCTTCCACAGATACGCAGTATTTT	TRBJ2-3	TRBV6-1	-	TRBD1
CASSQTLAGGRDEQFF	TGCGCCAGCAGCCAAACACTAGCGGGGGGCCGGGATGAGCAGTTCTTC	TRBJ2-1	TRBV5-1	many	TRBD2
CASSQEWSNRVGGYTF	TGCGCCAGCAGCCAAGAATGGTCAAACAGGGTTGGCGGCTACACCTTC	TRBJ1-2	TRBV4-1	-	-
CSANPPAGPNTEAFF	TGCAGTGCTAACCCCCCGGCAGGCCCGAACACTGAAGCTTTCTTT	TRBJ1-1	TRBV20-1	few	-
CASSPWDRRNTEAFF	TGTGCCAGCAGCCCCTGGGACAGGAGGAACACTGAAGCTTTCTTT	TRBJ1-1	TRBV9	-	TRBD1
CASSSDEVNTGELFF	TGCGCCAGCAGCTCGGACGAAGTTAACACCGGGGAGCTGTTTTTT	TRBJ2-2	TRBV5-1	-	-
CSALALAKNIQYF	TGCAGTGCTTTGGCGTTAGCCAAAAACATTCAGTACTTC	TRBJ2-4	TRBV20-1	-	-
CSARGYNEKLFF	TGCAGTGCTAGAGGGTATAATGAAAAACTGTTTTTT	TRBJ1-4	TRBV20-1	-	-
CASSLEGDNQPQHF	TGTGCCAGCAGCTTGGAAGGGGACAATCAGCCCCAGCATTTT	TRBJ1-5	TRBV3-1	-	-
CASSSGQFQETQYF	TGTGCCAGCAGTTCCGGACAGTTCCAAGAGACCCAGTACTTC	TRBJ2-5	TRBV6-5	many	-
CASSSPGQPTGELFF	TGCGCCAGCAGCAGCCCGGGACAGCCCACCGGGGAGCTGTTTTTT	TRBJ2-2	TRBV5-1	-	TRBD1
CASSKEDRVDEKLFF	TGTGCCAGCAGCAAAGAGGACAGGGTCGATGAAAAACTGTTTTTT	TRBJ1-4	TRBV21-1	-	-
CASRAEPNRETQYF	TGTGCCAGTCGCGCGGAACCGAATCGGGAGACCCAGTACTTC	TRBJ2-5	TRBV6-2/TRBV6-3	-	-
CASSTEQGAGANVLTF	TGCGCCAGCAGCACCGAACAGGGGGCGGGAGCCAACGTCCTGACTTTC	TRBJ2-6	TRBV5-1	few	TRBD1
CASSASVRSGNTIYF	TGTGCCAGCTCAGCCTCAGTCCGTTCGGGAAACACCATATATTTT	TRBJ1-3	TRBV18	few	-
CASSRDWAYNSPLHF	TGTGCCAGCAGTAGGGATTGGGCTTATAATTCACCCCTCCACTTT	TRBJ1-6	TRBV6-5	few	-
CSANGGDGYTF	TGCAGTGCTAATGGTGGGGATGGCTACACCTTC	TRBJ1-2	TRBV20-1	few	-
CASSGPGDTQYF	TGTGCCAGCTCCGGGCCGGGAGATACGCAGTATTTT	TRBJ2-3	TRBV7-3	few	-
CASSKRGWTSGGTDTQYF	TGCGCCAGCAGTAAAAGGGGGTGGACTAGCGGGGGGACAGATACGCAGTATTTT	TRBJ2-3	TRBV4-3	few	TRBD2
CASSLLREAFF	TGTGCCAGCAGTTTGCTCAGGGAAGCTTTCTTT	TRBJ1-1	TRBV12-3/TRBV12-4	-	-
CASSLEQGGGNTEAFF	TGCGCCAGCAGCTTGGAACAGGGTGGTGGAAATACTGAAGCTTTCTTT	TRBJ1-1	TRBV5-1	few	-
CASSLSRLNTGELFF	TGTGCCAGCAGCTTAAGCCGACTCAACACCGGGGAGCTGTTTTTT	TRBJ2-2	TRBV7-8	few	-
CASSPGTLNSPLHF	TGCGCCAGCAGCCCTGGGACACTCAATTCACCCCTCCACTTT	TRBJ1-6	TRBV5-1	few	-
CASSLHSGLETQYF	TGTGCCAGCAGCTTACACTCTGGGTTAGAGACCCAGTACTTC	TRBJ2-5	TRBV7-9	-	-
CASSQVRHNNEQFF	TGTGCCAGCAGCCAAGTTCGACACAACAATGAGCAGTTCTTC	TRBJ2-1	TRBV14	few	-
CASSLGLAGGRQFF	TGTGCCAGCAGTTTAGGACTAGCGGGGGGGCGCCAGTTCTTC	TRBJ2-1	TRBV28	few	TRBD2
CASSPLGYSYNEQFF	TGTGCCAGCTCACCATTGGGTTACTCCTACAATGAGCAGTTCTTC	TRBJ2-1	TRBV18	-	-
CASSLQDTNEKLFF	TGTGCCAGCAGCTTACAGGATACCAATGAAAAACTGTTTTTT	TRBJ1-4	TRBV7-9	-	-
CSASSVQNTEAFF	TGCAGTGCTAGTTCCGTTCAGAACACTGAAGCTTTCTTT	TRBJ1-1	TRBV20-1	-	-
CASSQAGGRMNTEAFF	TGCGCCAGCAGCCAAGCTGGAGGGAGGATGAACACTGAAGCTTTCTTT	TRBJ1-1	TRBV4-3	-	-
CASRRDSPDVEQYF	TGTGCCAGCAGGAGGGACTCCCCGGATGTCGAGCAGTACTTC	TRBJ2-7	TRBV2	few	-
CASSLGIPSSGNTIYF	TGTGCCAGCAGCTTAGGTATTCCCAGCTCTGGAAACACCATATATTTT	TRBJ1-3	TRBV7-8	few	-